The 23 T cell receptor beta chains below were found in one sample sequenced in a study of cytomegalovirus exposure and HLA in healthy donors. In the PCR, 60 Vbeta and 13 Jbeta primers were used. Some clones are missing from TCRdb's copy, which holds only in-frame ones; the method was immunoSEQ multiplex PCR. The sample carries about 220,000 clones, about 80% recorded once. Sequencing used PBMCs. These receptor sequences come from a man younger than 35 in good health and CMV-seronegative.

This clone was seen a single time. The CDR3 DNA sequence: TGTGCCAGCCGCCTGCCCCCGGGACAGGGGAACTATGGCTACACCTTC. It codes for CASRLPPGQGNYGYTF. The chain employs TRBV28 and TRBJ1-2; TRBD1 matches 10 bases. The CDR3 has 16 residues. V was clipped by 8 bases and J by 2 bases; unmatched bases: 11. Germline assignment: CDR1 MDHEN and CDR2 SYDVKM.

Comments on this clone: Other DNA variants within this sample encode the same CDR3. The chain couples TRBV10-3 to TRBJ2-1, with 8 bases lining up with TRBD1. With V trimmed by 4 bases and J by 0 bases, 2 bases remained unmatched. The CDR3 is 15 amino acids. The germline CDR1 and CDR2 sequences are ENHRY and SYGVKD. The CDR3 reads CAISGTGGSYNEQFF. The DNA for the CDR3 is TGTGCCATCAGTGGTACAGGGGGCTCCTACAATGAGCAGTTCTTC.

The V gene is TRBV5-6, the J gene TRBJ2-2; 9 bases map to TRBD2. The V gene's germline CDR1 is SGHDT and CDR2 YYEEEE. J gave up 5 bases and V 0 bases, and 5 bases lay outside the gene matches. The CDR3 is 16 residues long. Written as DNA, the CDR3 is TGTGCCAGCAGCTTGGGGGTTAGCGGGAGAACCGGGGAGCTGTTTTTT. This sequence encodes CASSLGVSGRTGELFF.

This clone was found a few times. The chain joins TRBV6-7 to TRBJ2-7; a possible D gene is TRBD1 (6 bases). TRBV6-7 is marked as an open reading frame, function uncertain. V lost 2 bases and J 3 bases, leaving 20 bases between the germline ends. This CDR3 contains 17 residues. CDR3: CASSYPYPDRYSYEQYF. CDR3 sequence (DNA): TGTGCCAGCAGTTACCCGTACCCGGACAGATACAGCTACGAGCAGTACTTC.

Of note for this clone: The same CDR3 can be traced to other DNA sequences in this sample. The rearrangement links TRBV28 to TRBJ1-2; 10 bases are shared with TRBD1. Germline assignment: CDR1 MDHEN and CDR2 SYDVKM. J gave up 3 bases and V 6 bases, and 4 bases lay outside the gene matches. This CDR3 has 14 amino acids. This chain's CDR3 is CASSPGQGDYGYTF. The CDR3 coding sequence is TGTGCCAGCAGCCCCGGACAGGGGGACTATGGCTACACCTTC.

V usage is TRBV27 and J usage is TRBJ2-7; 8 bases align to TRBD1. The CDR3 contains 13 residues. CDR1 and CDR2 (germline): MNHEY, SMNVEV (reference sequence). The V segment lost 3 bases and the J segment 4 bases; nucleotides outside the gene matches: 2. This chain's CDR3 is CASSFGDRYEQYF. Written as DNA, the CDR3 is TGTGCCAGCAGTTTTGGGGACAGGTACGAGCAGTACTTC.

This clone was found once. The chain uses TRBV7-2 and TRBJ2-1; D unresolved. The CDR3 has 14 residues. Germline CDR1 and CDR2: SGHTA and FQGNSA. V was shortened by 0 bases and J by 6 bases, with 9 bases between the two germline ends. In DNA, the CDR3 is TGTGCCAGCAGCTTAGCGTTTGCGCGCAATGAGCAGTTCTTC. Encoded protein: CASSLAFARNEQFF.

This clone has just one count. For the CDR3, the DNA is TGTGCCAGCAGTCCCGGGACAGGGATGATCAGCTCCTATAATTCACCCCTCCACTTT. Translated, it gives CASSPGTGMISSYNSPLHF. The genes are TRBV5-6 and TRBJ1-6; 9 bases agree with TRBD1. Per the germline V gene, CDR1 is SGHDT and CDR2 is YYEEEE. The CDR3 sequence is 19 residues long. V dropped 5 bases and J dropped 0; count of bases not matched to a gene: 12.

This chain uses TRBV14 with TRBJ2-5; D perhaps matches TRBD2 (6 bases). There are 13 residues in the CDR3. Trimming took 8 bases from V and 4 from J, leaving 14 bases between them. Germline CDR1 and CDR2: SGHDN and FVKESK. The CDR3 bases are TGTGCCAGCTCACCGGAGGGTACAGAGACCCAGTACTTC. Encoded protein: CASSPEGTETQYF.

The rearrangement joins TRBV5-6 to TRBJ1-2; no firm D call. Between the trimmed V and J ends, which lost 3 bases and 5 bases, there was a span of 5 bases. This CDR3 has 11 amino acids. Germline V gene data show CDR1 as SGHDT and CDR2 as YYEEEE. This CDR3 reads CASSSQYGYTF. For the CDR3, the DNA is TGTGCCAGCAGCTCCCAATATGGCTACACCTTC.

About this clone itself: The limits of the CDR3 on the DNA are not certain, so only TCRdb's listed CDR3 is given. The V and J genes are TRBV27 and TRBJ2-2; the table's D call, TRBD2, was not checked against the DNA. CDR1 MNHEY and CDR2 SMNVEV come from the germline V gene (reference sequence). The CDR3 has 17 amino acids, counting both end residues. Here the CDR3 reads CASSLRWPGFGAGELFF.

This chain uses TRBV5-1 with TRBJ2-1; a weak D match, TRBD1 (5 bases). V lost 0 bases and J lost 3, with 10 bases in between. Germline V lookup: CDR1 SGHRS, CDR2 YFSETQ. The CDR3 spans 15 residues. The CDR3 loop reads CASSLGGVGYNEQFF. For the CDR3, the DNA is TGCGCCAGCAGCTTGGGGGGCGTTGGCTACAATGAGCAGTTCTTC.

The V gene is TRBV10-3, the J gene TRBJ1-2, with D hard to call. The CDR3 has 11 residues. The V gene lost 6 bases and the J gene lost 5 bases, with 7 bases spanning the gap. In germline, CDR1 is ENHRY, CDR2 SYGVKD. In DNA form, the CDR3 reads TGTGCCATCAGGGCAGAATATGGCTACACCTTC. This sequence encodes CAIRAEYGYTF.

V gene TRBV5-8 combines with J gene TRBJ2-1; D possibly corresponds to TRBD2 (5 bases). With 0 bases removed from V and 3 bases from J, the gap between germline ends came to 10 bases. Germline CDR1 reads SGHTS; CDR2 reads YDEGEE. The CDR3 is 15 residues long. The DNA of the CDR3 is TGTGCCAGCAGCTTGGGACTAACAATCTACAATGAGCAGTTCTTC. This translates into CASSLGLTIYNEQFF.

The V and J genes are TRBV11-2 and TRBJ2-3, with 10 bases aligning to TRBD2. This CDR3 is built from 15 residues. Per germline, CDR1 SGHAT and CDR2 FQNNGV. V was clipped by 3 bases and J by 5 bases; unmatched bases: 5. The CDR3 DNA reads as TGTGCCAGCAGCTTTCTAGCGGGAGACGTAGATACGCAGTATTTT. Translated: CASSFLAGDVDTQYF.

Comment on this clone: Other nucleotide sequences from this sample produce the same CDR3. The rearrangement joins TRBV28 to TRBJ1-1; D is unresolved. The CDR3 has 13 amino acids. Germline CDR1 MDHEN, CDR2 SYDVKM. V lost 5 bases to trimming and J lost 1 base, with 8 bases between them. DNA of the CDR3: TGTGCCAGCAGTCCCACAGCGAACACTGAAGCTTTCTTT. Its translation: CASSPTANTEAFF. The full variable domain, completed using reference TRBV28 and TRBJ1-1, is DVKVTQSSRYLVKRTGEKVFLECVQDMDHENMFWYRQDPGLGLRLIYFSYDVKMKEKGDIPEGYSVSREKKERFSLILESASTNQTSMYLCASSPTANTEAFFGQGTRLTVV.

CDR3 nucleotide sequence: TGTGCCAGCAGCCAGGGGGGGCGGGAGGGCTGGGCCGGGGAGCTGTTTTTT. Amino acid sequence: CASSQGGREGWAGELFF. This chain uses TRBV9 with TRBJ2-2; 9 bases map to TRBD2. This CDR3 contains 17 residues. Per the germline V gene, CDR1 is SGDLS and CDR2 is YYNGEE. V shed 4 bases, J shed 6 bases, and the junction held 13 bases outside the gene matches.

The chain has TRBV29-1 and TRBJ2-4; D is perhaps TRBD2 (6 bases). V lost 8 bases, J lost 3 bases, and 20 bases lay in between. Germline-derived CDR1 and CDR2 are SQVTM and ANQGSEA. The CDR3 extends over 15 amino acids. The CDR3 sequence is CSPPRPGVDKNIQYF. The DNA of the CDR3 is TGCAGCCCCCCCCGGCCGGGAGTTGACAAAAACATTCAGTACTTC. The whole variable domain, filled in from reference TRBV29-1 and TRBJ2-4, reads SAVISQKPSRDICQRGTSLTIQCQVDSQVTMMFWYRQQPGQSLTLIATANQGSEATYESGFVIDKFPISRPNLTFSTLTVSNMSPEDSSIYLCSPPRPGVDKNIQYFGAGTRLSVL.

The CDR3 region has the DNA TGCGCCAGCAGGGGACAGGGAAACACTGAAGCTTTCTTT. Protein product: CASRGQGNTEAFF. The rearrangement links TRBV10-1 to TRBJ1-1, with TRBD1 matching 9 bases. Germline V gene data show CDR1 as WNHNN and CDR2 as SYGVQD (reference sequence). The CDR3 has 13 residues. Trimming removed 6 bases from V and 2 bases from J; junction bases left unmatched: 1.

This clone was observed a handful of times. The chain combines TRBV5-8 with TRBJ2-7, with 8 nucleotides matching TRBD1. Germline V lookup: CDR1 SGHTS, CDR2 YDEGEE. CDR3 length equals 14 residues. V lost 6 bases to trimming and J lost 3 bases; unmatched junction nucleotides: 8. CDR3 nucleotide sequence: TGTGCCAGCACCCTAGGGACAGGTAACTACGAGCAGTACTTC. It encodes CASTLGTGNYEQYF.

This chain uses TRBV6-5 with TRBJ2-3, with a tentative D call TRBD2 (6 bases). This CDR3 spans 15 amino acids. The germline V gene encodes CDR1 MNHEY and CDR2 SVGAGI. Trimming took 3 bases from V and 1 from J, leaving 11 bases between them. The CDR3 sequence: CASSYRGTGTDTQYF. The CDR3 coding sequence is TGTGCCAGCAGTTATCGGGGGACGGGCACAGATACGCAGTATTTT.

The genes are TRBV30 and TRBJ1-2; TRBD1 aligns across 7 bases. The CDR3 is 12 residues long. V lost 7 bases and J lost 2; bases outside the gene matches: 4. The germline CDR1 and CDR2 sequences are GTSNPN and SVGIG (reference sequence). CDR3 sequence reads: CASSGQNYGYTF. CDR3 nucleotide sequence: TGTGCCTCCTCGGGACAGAACTATGGCTACACCTTC.

This clone was detected only a few times. The chain uses TRBV9 and TRBJ2-3; 9 bases are a match to TRBD2. The CDR3 has 17 amino acids. Trimming removed 0 bases from V and 4 bases from J; junction bases left unmatched: 9. The germline gives CDR1 SGDLS, CDR2 YYNGEE. CDR3 loop: CASSVGFSGSSSDTQYF. For the CDR3, the DNA is TGTGCCAGCAGCGTAGGGTTTAGCGGGAGTTCATCAGATACGCAGTATTTT. Looking up the rest from reference TRBV9 and TRBJ2-3 gives the full variable domain: DSGVTQTPKHLITATGQRVTLRCSPRSGDLSVYWYQQSLDQGLQFLIQYYNGEERAKGNILERFSAQQFPDLHSELNLSSLELGDSALYFCASSVGFSGSSSDTQYFGPGTRLTVL.